These 30 T cell receptor beta chains were sequenced from one sample in a study of cytomegalovirus exposure and HLA in healthy donors. The PCR contained 60 Vbeta and 13 Jbeta primers. Assay used: immunoSEQ multiplex PCR; TCRdb lists only in-frame clones, some missing. This table has approximately 100,000 clones, roughly 70% appearing once. The specimen sequenced was PBMCs. These receptors were collected from a man aged 45-65 years in good health and CMV-seronegative.

A note on this clone: One junction end does not reproduce the germline sequence, and a read error may be involved. The chain joins TRBV7-7 to TRBJ2-7, with D perhaps matching TRBD1 (5 bases). Per germline, CDR1 SSHAT and CDR2 FNYEAQ (reference sequence). CDR3 size: 14 residues. CDR3 region: CASTETENPYEQYF. CDR3 nucleotides: TGTGCTAGCACCGAGACAGAGAACCCCTACGAGCAGTACTTC. Combining the CDR3 with reference TRBV7-7 and TRBJ2-7 gives the whole variable domain GAGVSQSPRYKVTKRGQDVTLRCDPISSHATLYWYQQALGQGPEFLTYFNYEAQPDKSGLPSDRFSAERPEGSISTLTIQRTEQRDSAMYRCASTETENPYEQYFGPGTRLTVT.

The gene calls are TRBV5-1 and TRBJ2-1, with 14 bases that match TRBD2. Germline values: CDR1 SGHRS, CDR2 YFSETQ. V lost 5 bases to trimming and J lost 0 bases; unmatched junction nucleotides: 13. This CDR3 is built from 20 residues. CDR3 loop: CASSASGTSGRRSSYNEQFF. CDR3 nucleotide sequence: TGCGCCAGCAGTGCGAGCGGGACTAGCGGGAGAAGGAGCTCCTACAATGAGCAGTTCTTC. The full variable domain, completed using reference TRBV5-1 and TRBJ2-1, is KAGVTQTPRYLIKTRGQQVTLSCSPISGHRSVSWYQQTPGQGLQFLFEYFSETQRNKGNFPGRFSGRQFSNSRSEMNVSTLELGDSALYLCASSASGTSGRRSSYNEQFFGPGTRLTVL.

This clone has more than one count but fewer than ten. The same CDR3 also results from other DNA sequences found in this sample. The chain has TRBV27 and TRBJ1-4; D possibly corresponds to TRBD1 (5 bases). Germline assignment: CDR1 MNHEY and CDR2 SMNVEV (reference sequence). The V and J ends lost 6 bases and 0 bases respectively, with 11 bases between them. The CDR3 runs to 15 residues. CDR3 in amino acids: CASRLQGATNEKLFF. CDR3 nucleotide sequence: TGTGCCAGCAGACTCCAGGGTGCAACTAATGAAAAACTGTTTTTT.

The chain joins TRBV19 to TRBJ2-7; a weak D match, TRBD2 (5 bases). This CDR3 contains 13 residues. From germline, CDR1 is LNHDA and CDR2 SQIVND (reference sequence). Trimming left V 4 bases short and J 7 bases short, with 14 bases between. CDR3 sequence (DNA): TGTGCCAGTAGTAAATGGAGGTTCGGGGAGCAGTACTTC. Its protein is CASSKWRFGEQYF. The entire variable domain, with the rest obtained from reference TRBV19 and TRBJ2-7, is as follows: DGGITQSPKYLFRKEGQNVTLSCEQNLNHDAMYWYRQDPGQGLRLIYYSQIVNDFQKGDIAEGYSVSREKKESFPLTVTSAQKNPTAFYLCASSKWRFGEQYFGPGTRLTVT.

The V and J genes are TRBV4-1 and TRBJ2-2; 11 nucleotides line up with TRBD1. The V gene's germline CDR1 is MGHRA and CDR2 YSYEKL. The CDR3 extends over 17 amino acids. V shed 4 bases, J shed 4 bases, and the junction held 8 bases outside the gene matches. The CDR3 is CASSPGQGAPGTGELFF. CDR3 sequence (DNA): TGCGCCAGCAGCCCCGGACAGGGGGCGCCGGGCACCGGGGAGCTGTTTTTT.

CDR3 bases: TGTGCCAGCAGTACCAGACGGGAAGCTAACTATGGCTACACCTTC. Its protein is CASSTRREANYGYTF. The gene calls are TRBV6-5 and TRBJ1-2, with unresolved D. The CDR3 consists of 15 residues. V lost 5 bases and J 0 bases, leaving 13 bases between the germline ends. CDR1 and CDR2 from the germline V gene are MNHEY and SVGAGI.

Comment on this clone: Other DNA sequences from this sample encode an identical CDR3 as well. The chain employs TRBV5-1 and TRBJ2-2; TRBD1 might be the D (6 bases). The germline V gene has CDR1 SGHRS and CDR2 YFSETQ. This CDR3 contains 15 residues. With 0 bases removed from V and 5 bases from J, the gap between germline ends came to 11 bases. In nucleotides, the CDR3 is TGCGCCAGCAGCTTGGGCTTGGGGGCAACCGGGGAGCTGTTTTTT. It encodes CASSLGLGATGELFF. Complete variable domain (other parts from reference TRBV5-1 and TRBJ2-2): KAGVTQTPRYLIKTRGQQVTLSCSPISGHRSVSWYQQTPGQGLQFLFEYFSETQRNKGNFPGRFSGRQFSNSRSEMNVSTLELGDSALYLCASSLGLGATGELFFGEGSRLTVL.

The chain employs TRBV5-1 and TRBJ1-1; the D is unclear. Trimming took off 0 bases at V and 3 bases at J, with 9 bases between the two ends. This CDR3 has 14 amino acids. Germline CDR1 reads SGHRS; CDR2 reads YFSETQ. The CDR3 DNA reads TGCGCCAGCAGCTTGGAAACTGAGCACACTGAAGCTTTCTTT. It yields the protein CASSLETEHTEAFF.

The rearrangement links TRBV2 to TRBJ2-1; TRBD2 matches 8 bases. The germline V gene has CDR1 SNHLY and CDR2 FYNNEI. The V segment lost 3 bases and the J segment 8 bases; nucleotides outside the gene matches: 9. The CDR3 consists of 15 residues. The CDR3 nucleotides are TGTGCCAGCAGTGATCGCAGCGGGAGTTCCTATGAGCAGTTCTTC. Protein product: CASSDRSGSSYEQFF.

The chain recombines TRBV4-2 with TRBJ2-7; TRBD2 matches 7 bases. Germline V lookup: CDR1 LGHNA, CDR2 YNFKEQ. The J segment lost 6 bases and the V segment lost 1 base, leaving 9 bases of the junction unmatched. This CDR3 comprises 15 residues. CDR3 sequence reads: CASSQGLDSGGEQYF. The CDR3 DNA reads as TGTGCCAGCAGCCAAGGTCTCGACTCGGGGGGCGAGCAGTACTTC.

The genes are TRBV4-2 and TRBJ2-2, with TRBD2 matching 9 bases. Per germline, CDR1 LGHNA and CDR2 YNFKEQ. V was clipped by 3 bases and J by 3 bases; unmatched bases: 11. The CDR3 sequence is 18 residues long. CDR3 loop: CASSQTPMEREDTGELFF. In DNA form, the CDR3 reads TGTGCCAGCAGCCAGACCCCTATGGAGCGGGAGGACACCGGGGAGCTGTTTTTT.

This clone is medium-sized in the sample. The chain is built from TRBV5-4 and TRBJ1-3; a possible D gene is TRBD1 (5 bases). The V gene lost 0 bases and the J gene lost 4 bases, with 11 bases spanning the gap. The CDR3 is 15 amino acids. CDR1 is SGHNT, CDR2 YYREEE, per germline (reference sequence). CDR3: CASSLGAGPGNTIYF. CDR3 DNA sequence: TGTGCCAGCAGCTTGGGGGCGGGGCCCGGAAACACCATATATTTT.

The J gene is TRBJ2-1, the V gene TRBV5-1; the D gene is possibly TRBD1 (7 bases). Per germline, CDR1 SGHRS and CDR2 YFSETQ. The CDR3 is 16 residues long. Trimming removed 3 bases from V and 7 bases from J, with 20 bases in between. This CDR3 is CASSSTGRNLGNEQFF. Here the CDR3 DNA reads TGCGCCAGCAGCTCGACAGGGAGGAACCTAGGTAATGAGCAGTTCTTC.

V usage is TRBV2 and J usage is TRBJ1-3; 9 bases map to TRBD1. CDR1 and CDR2 (germline): SNHLY, FYNNEI. V trimming: 7 bases; J trimming: 6 bases; junction bases outside the gene matches: 7. The CDR3 runs 14 residues. The CDR3 here is CASTIRTGVNTIYF. CDR3 DNA: TGTGCCAGCACCATACGGACAGGGGTAAACACCATATATTTT. The full variable domain, rest sourced from reference TRBV2 and TRBJ1-3, is EPEVTQTPSHQVTQMGQEVILRCVPISNHLYFYWYRQILGQKVEFLVSFYNNEISEKSEIFDDQFSVERPDGSNFTLKIRSTKLEDSAMYFCASTIRTGVNTIYFGEGSWLTVV.

The gene calls are TRBV7-2 and TRBJ1-1; 7 nucleotides line up with TRBD1. The CDR3 covers 16 residues. V gave up 4 bases and J gave up 0 bases; unmatched junction bases: 8. Germline CDR1 SGHTA, CDR2 FQGNSA. The CDR3 bases are TGTGCCAGCAGCTACAGGGGCGGGCCCCTGAACACTGAAGCTTTCTTT. Its translation is CASSYRGGPLNTEAFF.

V usage is TRBV7-9 and J usage is TRBJ2-2, with D unclear. Germline-derived CDR1 and CDR2 are SEHNR and FQNEAQ (reference sequence). Between the trimmed V and J ends, which lost 1 base and 0 bases, there was a span of 3 bases. This CDR3 region has 14 residues. CDR3 in DNA: TGTGCCAGCAGCTTAGGCGCGAACACCGGGGAGCTGTTTTTT. This gives the protein CASSLGANTGELFF. The variable domain in full, with the rest retrieved from reference TRBV7-9 and TRBJ2-2, is DTGVSQNPRHKITKRGQNVTFRCDPISEHNRLYWYRQTLGQGPEFLTYFQNEAQLEKSRLLSDRFSAERPKGSFSTLEIQRTEQGDSAMYLCASSLGANTGELFFGEGSRLTVL.

The chain uses TRBV27 and TRBJ2-7; D might be TRBD2 (6 bases). The CDR3 sequence is 13 residues long. V was cut by 5 bases and J by 5 bases, with 13 bases left in between. CDR1 MNHEY and CDR2 SMNVEV come from the germline V gene (reference sequence). CDR3 loop: CASSRDSANEQYF. CDR3 in DNA: TGTGCCAGCAGTAGGGACTCGGCCAACGAGCAGTACTTC.

The chain links TRBV5-1 to TRBJ2-7; TRBD2 agrees at 11 bases. CDR3 length: 16 residues. V was pared by 5 bases and J by 2 bases, with 9 bases of the junction left unmatched. The V gene's germline CDR1 is SGHRS and CDR2 YFSETQ. As DNA, the CDR3 is TGCGCCAGCAGACTGGATGGGACTAGCGGACCCTACGAGCAGTACTTC. Residues: CASRLDGTSGPYEQYF.

The chain employs TRBV4-1 and TRBJ2-5; 9 bases agree with TRBD1. V shed 6 bases, J shed 6 bases, and the junction held 11 bases outside the gene matches. CDR1 is MGHRA, CDR2 YSYEKL, per germline. There are 15 residues in the CDR3. The CDR3 is CASRGGGQGSQTQYF. DNA of the CDR3: TGCGCCAGCAGGGGGGGAGGACAGGGGAGCCAGACCCAGTACTTC.

The J gene is TRBJ1-3, the V gene TRBV14; the D gene is possibly TRBD1 (6 bases). Trimming shortened V by 8 bases and J by 3 bases, and 11 bases separated the two germline ends. The CDR3 is made up of 13 amino acids. The germline V gene encodes CDR1 SGHDN and CDR2 FVKESK. The CDR3 bases are TGTGCCAGCGGGGGACATGGTGGAAACACCATATATTTT. Protein product: CASGGHGGNTIYF.

CDR3 residues: CASSQVLGGSYNEQFF. DNA for the CDR3: TGTGCCAGCAGCCAAGTCCTCGGAGGCTCCTACAATGAGCAGTTCTTC. The chain recombines TRBV4-2 with TRBJ2-1; perhaps TRBD2 as D (5 bases). The V end lost 1 base, the J end lost 0 bases, and 10 bases lay between the germline ends. CDR1 is LGHNA and CDR2 is YNFKEQ in the germline V gene. This CDR3 is built from 16 residues.

This clone was found a few times. The same CDR3 can be traced to other DNA sequences in this sample. The V call is TRBV28, the J call TRBJ2-5; no definite D call. The CDR3 sequence is 11 residues long. Per germline, CDR1 MDHEN and CDR2 SYDVKM. Trimming removed 3 bases at V and 5 bases at J, with 4 bases between. This CDR3 is CASSFGETQYF. CDR3 in DNA: TGTGCCAGCAGTTTCGGTGAGACCCAGTACTTC. The full variable domain, completed using reference TRBV28 and TRBJ2-5, is DVKVTQSSRYLVKRTGEKVFLECVQDMDHENMFWYRQDPGLGLRLIYFSYDVKMKEKGDIPEGYSVSREKKERFSLILESASTNQTSMYLCASSFGETQYFGPGTRLLVL.

The CDR3 nucleotides are TGTGCCTGGAGTTTCCGGACTAGCGGAAGATACAATGAGCAGTTCTTC. Protein sequence: CAWSFRTSGRYNEQFF. This rearrangement joins TRBV30 to TRBJ2-1, with 10 positions matching TRBD2. Germline-derived CDR1 and CDR2 are GTSNPN and SVGIG (reference sequence). The CDR3 sequence is 16 residues long. The junction had 8 bases not matched to a gene; V was cut back by 2 bases and J by 4 bases.

The chain recombines TRBV7-6 with TRBJ2-2, with 11 bases aligning to TRBD2. The CDR3 loop spans 16 amino acids. In germline, CDR1 is SGHVS, CDR2 FNYEAQ. Trimming cost V 5 bases and J 5 bases; bases outside gene matches: 7. DNA for the CDR3: TGTGCCAGCAGCCCTCCAACTAGCGGGAGTACCGGGGAGCTGTTTTTT. Protein product: CASSPPTSGSTGELFF.

As DNA, the CDR3 is TGTAGGGACAGGGGGAGTGACGGGGAGCTGTTTTTT. This codes for CRDRGSDGELFF. The chain has TRBV19 and TRBJ2-2, with 11 nucleotides matching TRBD1. Germline V gene sequence: CDR1 LNHDA, CDR2 SQIVND (reference sequence). CDR3 length: 12 residues.

This chain connects TRBV30 to TRBJ2-3, with D tentatively TRBD2 (6 bases). The CDR3 covers 15 residues. The V gene lost 3 bases and the J gene lost 8 bases, with 21 bases spanning the gap. Germline CDR1 reads GTSNPN; CDR2 reads SVGIG (reference sequence). CDR3 coding DNA: TGTGCCTGGAGGAGACCGCCGGGGGTGAAGGGTACGCAGTATTTT. It yields the protein CAWRRPPGVKGTQYF.

The gene calls are TRBV5-1 and TRBJ1-2, with 7 bases aligning to TRBD1. This CDR3 region has 14 residues. CDR1 is SGHRS, CDR2 YFSETQ, per germline. V was pared by 0 bases and J by 6 bases, with 5 bases of the junction left unmatched. CDR3 nucleotides: TGCGCCAGCAGCTTGGGGTCCGACAGGGATGGCTACACCTTC. It encodes CASSLGSDRDGYTF.

The chain recombines TRBV7-3 with TRBJ1-2, with no clear D. Per germline, CDR1 SGHTA and CDR2 FQGTGA. The V gene lost 3 bases and the J gene lost 6 bases, with 14 bases spanning the gap. The CDR3 loop spans 14 amino acids. Written as DNA, the CDR3 is TGTGCCAGCAGCTTCACCGACATGAGAGATGGCTACACCTTC. It encodes CASSFTDMRDGYTF.

The genes are TRBV4-1 and TRBJ2-7, with 8 bases matching TRBD2. This CDR3 comprises 13 residues. Germline V gene sequence: CDR1 MGHRA, CDR2 YSYEKL. After removal of 4 bases from V and 7 bases from J, the junction contained 6 bases not matched to a gene. The CDR3 region is CASSPPGGDEQYF. For the CDR3, the DNA is TGCGCCAGCAGCCCTCCGGGGGGGGATGAGCAGTACTTC.

J is TRBJ2-5 and V is TRBV30, with 8 bases matching TRBD2. J was trimmed by 4 bases and V by 2 bases; bases with no gene match: 12. Germline CDR1 and CDR2: GTSNPN and SVGIG (reference sequence). The CDR3 extends over 16 amino acids. The CDR3 DNA follows: TGTGCCTGGAGTTCCCCTACGGGAGGGCTTGGAGAGACCCAGTACTTC. Protein: CAWSSPTGGLGETQYF.